This TCR beta chain originates from a study of T cells in Graves' hyperthyroidism and ophthalmopathy. The J segment lost 5 bases and the V segment lost 5 bases, leaving 6 bases of the junction unmatched. The CDR3 length is 14 residues. In germline, CDR1 is DFQATT, CDR2 SNEGSKA (reference sequence). Diagnosis relied on clinical symptoms, serum thyroxine and TRAb, thyroid ultrasound and orbital computed tomography. TCR beta CDR3 regions were amplified from RNA transcripts. First-round RT-PCR targeting the TCR CDR3 was performed with the HTBI primer set. TCRdb re-analysed the multiplex PCR reads in MiXCR, keeping a single row per CDR3 protein. The sample shows some 700,000 distinct CDR3 sequences, 15% to 20% of them seen only once. This clonotype appeared a few times.

The chain has TRBV20-1 and TRBJ1-5, with TRBD1 matching 10 bases. Sequenced input: blood. This receptor was taken from a man between 50 and 59 years old with Graves' hyperthyroidism. This chain's CDR3 is CSAGDRGDYQPQHF. The CDR3 bases are TGCAGTGCTGGGGACAGGGGAGATTATCAGCCCCAGCATTTT.